This TCR beta chain was observed in a study of T cells after yellow fever vaccination (dated 2019 in TCRdb). Regarding the complete study: The SMART-Seq v4 Ultra Low Input RNA kit was used to prepare libraries from fractions with low cell numbers. To track T-cell clones before and after primary and booster YFV17D yellow fever vaccination, bulk TCR alpha and beta repertoires were sequenced longitudinally. Two healthy male donors made up the cohort, one aged 18 to 29 years and the other aged 30 to 40 years. Blood was drawn at multiple timepoints before and after primary and secondary immunization, with bulk PBMC replicates and cell subsets isolated. Study-wide findings and limitations: Compared with the primary T-cell response, the secondary T-cell response was faster but weaker, reaching its peak on day 5 rather than on day 15. After the booster, most of the clones that had expanded following primary vaccination were detected again (almost 98% of CD4 and around 90% of CD8), which suggests that memory was broadly maintained. Because only a couple of donors were included in the study, the extent to which the findings can be generalized is limited. Because abundant contaminating clonotypes from the bulk population could be contained in FACS-sorted repertoires, computational filtering was required. A small share of clonotypes was detected in both CD4 and CD8 compartments, with the overlap likely arising from convergent recombination.

Sequencing relied on an Illumina NovaSeq 6000. TCR cDNA was synthesized by 5'RACE template switching, through which a universal primer site and unique molecular identifiers were introduced. cDNA synthesis was primed from both the TCR alpha and TCR beta constant segments. Two PCR steps were used to amplify libraries, with sample barcodes and sequencing adapters being added in the second step. Sequencing of libraries was done on Illumina HiSeq 2500 (2x100 bp) or NovaSeq (2x150 bp). Per the authors' processing: MIGEC handled demultiplexing of reads and collapsing into UMI consensus sequences, while MiXCR performed V(D)J alignment. Vaccine-responding clonotypes were identified with edgeR using replicate PBMC samples, with FDR below 0.01 and a log2 fold change above 5 up to day 15 being required. CD4 or CD8 identity was assigned to each bulk clonotype according to whether the clonotype was present at higher abundance in the sequenced CD4 repertoire or the sequenced CD8 repertoire. In-frame beta chains were kept once TCRdb had trimmed the public reads at Q25 with fastp and called clones with MiXCR. Each entry merges the rows of one CDR3 protein and shows their most common DNA and genes. Clone size and V and J calls follow TCRdb, not the original study. The sample profile shows a few hundred thousand distinct CDR3 sequences; 3% to 4.5% of them were found once. Approximately 24% of the sample lies in the top ten.

This clonotype was recorded many times. The target of this receptor is not known. No much larger clonotype is one base removed from it; base qualities were not supplied. CDR1 and CDR2, looked up from the germline V gene (reference sequence), are DFQATT and SNEGSKA. The CDR3 covers 16 residues, taking in both the cysteine and the phenylalanine. Solely the CDR3 DNA is kept, with 48 bases framed from the first base. V ends up 0 bases short and J 2 bases short, with an unmatched junction base count of 6. The sample's treatment or condition label, in plain terms: live attenuated yellow fever vaccine strain. Two biological replicates of bulk PBMCs were collected at each blood-draw timepoint. PBMCs were isolated from peripheral blood using a standard Ficoll-Paque protocol. TriZol was used to extract RNA from bulk PBMCs, CD4 and CD8 fractions, and dextramer-positive and dextramer-negative fractions.

This receptor was identified in a man aged 18 to 29 who received the YFV17D yellow fever vaccine. The chain joins TRBV20-1 to TRBJ2-2; 7 bases in the middle match TRBD1. The source material was PBMCs, sampled 5 days after the yellow fever booster vaccination. In nucleotides, the sequence is TGCAGTGCTAGAGATCCTAGGACAGGAAACACCGGGGAGCTGTTTTTT. Protein translation: CSARDPRTGNTGELFF.